This T cell receptor (beta chain) originates from a study of T-cell reconstitution after alpha-beta-depleted transplantation in children. The authors prepared the TCRbeta library with unique molecular identifiers. TCRdb analysed the PCR reads with MiXCR anew, one entry per CDR3 protein. Of approximately 400,000 distinct CDR3 sequences in the sample, roughly a tenth were seen once. This clonotype was counted at least ten times. One junction end disagrees with the germline gene, perhaps due to a read error. Germline lookup yields CDR1 SGHRS and CDR2 YFSETQ. The CDR3 consists of 11 residues. Source: PBMCs from the stem cell graft donor, taken from the stem cell graft. The V call is TRBV5-1, the J call TRBJ2-5; maybe TRBD2 (5 bases). The sequence came from a human donor who donated a stem cell graft to a child with acute myeloid leukemia. The DNA of the CDR3 is TGTGCCAGCAGCGGTCAAGAGACCCAGTACTTC. Its protein is CASSGQETQYF.